This is a list of T cell receptor beta chains from one sample in a study of cytomegalovirus exposure and HLA in healthy donors. Assay used: immunoSEQ multiplex PCR; TCRdb lists only in-frame clones, some missing. The data hold approximately 170,000 clones, with around 68% observed a single time. The sequenced material came from PBMCs. The receptors come from a man aged 35 to 55 in good health and CMV-seronegative. Both conserved end residues are part of each CDR3. The D gene is left open where the match is weak. Expanded clones get a size class; other rows say once, few or many, or leave the size out.

>.|few|TRBV19|TRBJ1-1
TGTGCCAGCCTTCCTAACTCGGCGGGGTCAAACACTGAAGCTTTCTTT
CASLPNSAGSNTEAFF
>.|.|TRBV9|TRBJ1-1
TGTGCCAGCAGCGTAGGAGGTAGGGGCCCGAACACTGAAGCTTTCTTT
CASSVGGRGPNTEAFF
>TRBD1|once|TRBV7-9|TRBJ1-5
TGTGCCAGCAGCCGCGGAGGGGACAGAAATCAGCCCCAGCATTTT
CASSRGGDRNQPQHF
>TRBD1|.|TRBV6-1|TRBJ1-5
TGTGCCAGCAGGATGGAGGGACAGGGGTATCAGCCCCAGCATTTT
CASRMEGQGYQPQHF
>TRBD1|few|TRBV7-7|TRBJ2-5
TGTGCCAGCAGCATCGACAGGGAAGAGACCCAGTACTTC
CASSIDREETQYF
>.|.|TRBV5-1|TRBJ2-1
TGCGCCAGCAGCCTCTCGACCGGGACTTACAATGAGCAGTTCTTC
CASSLSTGTYNEQFF
>TRBD1|.|TRBV6-1|TRBJ2-7
TGTGCCAGCAGCCAGGGACAGGGGGCTGGCTACGAGCAGTACTTC
CASSQGQGAGYEQYF
>.|.|TRBV18|TRBJ2-2
TGTGCCAGCTCACCTGGCAGGTCCGGGGAGCTGTTTTTT
CASSPGRSGELFF
>TRBD1|.|TRBV5-4|TRBJ2-5
TGTGCCAGCAGCCTGACAGGGGAGAGGGAGACCCAGTACTTC
CASSLTGERETQYF
>TRBD1|few|TRBV7-2|TRBJ2-5
TGTGCCAGCAGCTTCCGACAGGGCTCCCCGGAGACCCAGTACTTC
CASSFRQGSPETQYF
>.|.|TRBV29-1|TRBJ1-3
TGCAGCGTGCAGGACAGCTATGGAAACACCATATATTTT
CSVQDSYGNTIYF
>.|.|TRBV6-1|TRBJ1-5
TGTGCCAGCTTTCTGGGGGGAGGGAATCAGCCCCAGCATTTT
CASFLGGGNQPQHF
>.|.|TRBV5-7|TRBJ2-7
TGTGCCAGCAGCAAGCTGAACTACGAGCAGTACTTC
CASSKLNYEQYF
>.|.|TRBV30|TRBJ1-2
TGTGCCTGGAGTGTGCCAGGGAAGGATGGCTACACCTTC
CAWSVPGKDGYTF
>TRBD2|few|TRBV18|TRBJ2-1
TGTGCCAGCTCACCAGGACAGCGGGGTGCGACTAGCGGGGGCTACTCCTACAATGAGCAGTTCTTC
CASSPGQRGATSGGYSYNEQFF
>TRBD1|.|TRBV5-6|TRBJ2-7
TGTGCCAGCAGATTAGGACAGGTGGGTGAGCAGTACTTC
CASRLGQVGEQYF
>TRBD2|.|TRBV6-5|TRBJ2-1
TGTGCCAGCAGTTACCAAGCGGGAGCCTCCTACAATGAGCAGTTCTTC
CASSYQAGASYNEQFF
>TRBD1|once|TRBV19|TRBJ2-7
TGTGCCTCATCGGACAGGGTGGTTTCGAACGAGCAGTACTTC
CASSDRVVSNEQYF
>.|.|TRBV7-2|TRBJ2-7
TGTGCCAGCAGCTTTGGGCAGGGGGGCCCCTACGAGCAGTACTTC
CASSFGQGGPYEQYF
>TRBD2|.|TRBV7-8|TRBJ2-7
TGTGCCAGCATCCCGCGCGAGCGGGGGTACTCCTACGAGCAGTACTTC
CASIPRERGYSYEQYF
>.|.|TRBV30|TRBJ1-2
TGTGCCTGGAGTGTAAGACAGGACTATGGCTACACCTTC
CAWSVRQDYGYTF
>.|.|TRBV5-1|TRBJ1-1
TGCGCCAGCAGCTTGGATGCAGGGGCCTCTGGTGAAGCTTTCTTT
CASSLDAGASGEAFF
>.|.|TRBV2|TRBJ1-5
TGTGCCAGCAGTGAAGCGCGTCGGCAGCCCCAGCATTTT
CASSEARRQPQHF
>.|.|TRBV5-4|TRBJ2-3
TGTGCCAGCAGCTACGCACTCGCGGCGAGCACAGATACGCAGTATTTT
CASSYALAASTDTQYF
>.|once|TRBV10-3|TRBJ2-5
TGTGCCATCAGACCAGACAGGGCGGGGAGAGAGACCCAGTACTTC
CAIRPDRAGRETQYF
>.|.|TRBV5-1|TRBJ2-2
TGCGCCAGCAGCTTGGTTACAGGGACAAGGGTCACCGGGGAGCTGTTTTTT
CASSLVTGTRVTGELFF
>TRBD1|.|TRBV19|TRBJ2-3
TGTGCCAGTAGTACCCCCCGGGACAGGGGCGCCACAGATACGCAGTATTTT
CASSTPRDRGATDTQYF
>TRBD1|once|TRBV6-6|TRBJ2-7
TGTGCCAGCAGTGACCGGGACAGTTCTACCTACGAGCAGTACTTC
CASSDRDSSTYEQYF
>.|.|TRBV7-2|TRBJ2-7
TGTGCCAGCAGCTTACAGGCCCCAGGAATGGACGAGCAGTACTTC
CASSLQAPGMDEQYF
>TRBD1|.|TRBV7-2|TRBJ2-1
TGTGCCAGCAGCCCCTGGACAGGGGGGATAAATGAGCAGTTCTTC
CASSPWTGGINEQFF
>.|.|TRBV19|TRBJ2-5
TGTGCCAGTAGTATCGACGATCAGGGATTGGGAGAGACCCAGTACTTC
CASSIDDQGLGETQYF
>.|.|TRBV2|TRBJ2-5
TGTGCCAGCAGAAGACAGCCTTTGACCCAAGAGACCCAGTACTTC
CASRRQPLTQETQYF
>.|few|TRBV6-6|TRBJ2-1
TGTGCCAGCATAGGGGACTGGCGAGGCGAGCAGTTCTTC
CASIGDWRGEQFF
>TRBD2|.|TRBV5-1|TRBJ2-5
TGCGCCAGCAGCTTATCACTAGCGGAAGAGACCCAGTACTTC
CASSLSLAEETQYF
>.|few|TRBV6-5|TRBJ1-2
TGTGCCAGCAGTTACTCGGCAGACTATGGCTACACCTTC
CASSYSADYGYTF
>.|.|TRBV2|TRBJ2-5
TGTGCCAGCAGTGAAGCGCCGGGGGAGACCCAGTACTTC
CASSEAPGETQYF
>.|.|TRBV6-6|TRBJ2-7
TGTGCCAGCAGTTACTCGAGCCAGCGTCAAACCTACGAGCAGTACTTC
CASSYSSQRQTYEQYF
>TRBD2|.|TRBV6-6|TRBJ2-5
TGTGCCAGCAGTGAGCGCGGCGGGAGCGGGGAGACCCAGTACTTC
CASSERGGSGETQYF
>TRBD2|few|TRBV2|TRBJ2-1
TGTGCCAGCTTAAGGGCTAGCGGGGGGGCCGGTGAGCAGTTCTTC
CASLRASGGAGEQFF
>TRBD2|.|TRBV29-1|TRBJ2-3
TGCAGCGTTGAGGCTAGCGGGAGCACAGATACGCAGTATTTT
CSVEASGSTDTQYF
>.|few|TRBV25-1|TRBJ1-1
TGTGCCAGCAGTGAGGACAGCATGAACACTGAAGCTTTCTTT
CASSEDSMNTEAFF
>.|.|TRBV4-2|TRBJ2-7
TGTGCCAGCAGTTACGACGGGGGATCCTACGAGCAGTACTTC
CASSYDGGSYEQYF
>.|.|TRBV6-5|TRBJ1-1
TGTGCCAGCAGTAGAGAGAACACTGAAGCTTTCTTT
CASSRENTEAFF
>.|.|TRBV5-1|TRBJ2-2
TGCGCCAGCAGCTTGGGGCAGGGGCTCACCGGGGAGCTGTTTTTT
CASSLGQGLTGELFF
>.|.|TRBV6-5|TRBJ2-7
TGTGCCAGCAGTTACTCGCGGGGACCCTACGAGCAGTACTTC
CASSYSRGPYEQYF
>TRBD1|.|TRBV5-1|TRBJ2-5
TGCGCCAGCAAGAGGGGGCAGGCCGACAAAGAGACCCAGTACTTC
CASKRGQADKETQYF
>TRBD1|.|TRBV5-1|TRBJ1-2
TGCGCCAGCAGCTTGGAGACAGGGGACTATGGCTACACCTTC
CASSLETGDYGYTF
>TRBD2|few|TRBV27|TRBJ2-4
TGTGCCAGCAGTCCTCTCACTAGCGGGGGCACCATTCAGTACTTC
CASSPLTSGGTIQYF
>.|few|TRBV7-2|TRBJ2-7
TGTGCCAGCAGCTTTGGACAAGCCTACGAGCAGTACTTC
CASSFGQAYEQYF
>.|.|TRBV5-1|TRBJ1-1
TGCGCCAGCGGAGGACGGTCGAACACTGAAGCTTTCTTT
CASGGRSNTEAFF
>.|once|TRBV28|TRBJ1-2
TGTGCCAGCAGTTTCTACGGGGAGGGGTGCACCTTC
CASSFYGEGCTF
>.|.|TRBV19|TRBJ1-2
TGTGCCAGTAGTCCACAGACAAAAAACTATGGCTACACCTTC
CASSPQTKNYGYTF
>TRBD1|.|TRBV7-3|TRBJ1-2
TGTGCCAGCAGCTCCGGGGACAGGGGGCTTGGTGGCTACACCTTC
CASSSGDRGLGGYTF
>.|.|TRBV30|TRBJ1-2
TGTGCCTGGAGTGTACGGGCCTTCAGGGATGGCTACACCTTC
CAWSVRAFRDGYTF
>.|.|TRBV16|TRBJ2-2
TGTGCCAGCAGCCAAACAGCGAACACCGGGGAGCTGTTTTTT
CASSQTANTGELFF